This T cell receptor (beta chain) was sequenced during a study of blood T cell repertoires in COVID-19. Looking at the study overall: The analysed material was cDNA or gDNA that came from T cells, B-cell-depleted T cells, or PBMCs.

Libraries were prepared by immunoSEQ multiplex PCR; TCRdb keeps only in-frame clonotypes and omits some of them. The sample carries 250,000 to 350,000 clones, about 89% recorded once. This CDR3 comprises 14 residues. The ends were cut back, 4 bases at V and 4 bases at J, with 12 bases in the middle. CDR1 is SGHRS and CDR2 is YFSETQ in the germline V gene. V usage is TRBV5-1 and J usage is TRBJ1-3, with D maybe TRBD1 (5 bases). The receptor comes from a man under 40 with acute or convalescent COVID-19. Sequenced material: peripheral blood. The CDR3 region has the DNA TGCGCCAGCAGCCAAGGGGTGGAAGGAAACACCATATATTTT. It yields the protein CASSQGVEGNTIYF.